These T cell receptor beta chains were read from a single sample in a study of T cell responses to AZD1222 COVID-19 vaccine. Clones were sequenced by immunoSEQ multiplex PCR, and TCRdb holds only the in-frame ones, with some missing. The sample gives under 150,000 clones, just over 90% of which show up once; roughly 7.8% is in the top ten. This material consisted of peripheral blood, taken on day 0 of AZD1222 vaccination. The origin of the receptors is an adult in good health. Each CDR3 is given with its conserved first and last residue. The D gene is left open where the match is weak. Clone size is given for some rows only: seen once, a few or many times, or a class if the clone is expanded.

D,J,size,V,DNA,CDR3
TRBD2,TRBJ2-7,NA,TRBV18,TGTGCCAGCTCGGACGAAATGGGGGGGAGCGAGCAGTACTTC,CASSDEMGGSEQYF
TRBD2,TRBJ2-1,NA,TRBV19,TGTGCCAGTAGTCCTAGCGGGAGGGCGTGGAATGAGCAGTTCTTC,CASSPSGRAWNEQFF
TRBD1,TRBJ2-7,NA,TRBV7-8,TGTGCCAGCACGCCCGGGGACAGGGATTTCTACGAGCAGTACTTC,CASTPGDRDFYEQYF
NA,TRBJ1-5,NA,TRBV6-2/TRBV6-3,TGTGCCAGCAGTTCCGTAGGGGGGGGTCAGCCCCAGCATTTT,CASSSVGGGQPQHF
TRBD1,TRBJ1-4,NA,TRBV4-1,TGCGCCAGCAGCCACAATACAGGGGGTGGTGAAAAACTGTTTTTT,CASSHNTGGGEKLFF
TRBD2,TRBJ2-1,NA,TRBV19,TGTGCCCCAAGCCGAGGGACTACCCACAATGAGCAGTTCTTC,CAPSRGTTHNEQFF
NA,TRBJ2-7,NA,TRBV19,TGTGCCACCGCCTTGGGCAGTACCTACGAGCAGTACTTC,CATALGSTYEQYF
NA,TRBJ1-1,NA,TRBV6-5,TGTGCCAGCAGTTCTGGGTCGAAAGGACTGAACACTGAAGCTTTCTTT,CASSSGSKGLNTEAFF
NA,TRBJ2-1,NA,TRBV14,TGTGCCAGCAGCCAAATGGGGTACTCCTACAATGAGCAGTTCTTC,CASSQMGYSYNEQFF
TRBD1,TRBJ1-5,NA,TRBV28,TGTGCCAGCAGTGGGGGACAGCCGGGCAATCAGCCCCAGCATTTT,CASSGGQPGNQPQHF
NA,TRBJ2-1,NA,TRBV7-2,TGTGCCAGCAGCCAAGAGGAGTATCTTGAGCAGTTCTTC,CASSQEEYLEQFF
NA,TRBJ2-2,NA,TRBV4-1,TGCGCCAGCAACGGGCAGTACACCGGGGAGCTGTTTTTT,CASNGQYTGELFF
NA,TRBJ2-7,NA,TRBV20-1,TGCAGTGTTCGAGGCAGCCCAAGGCAGTACTTC,CSVRGSPRQYF
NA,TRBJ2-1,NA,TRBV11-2,TGTGCCAGCAGCTCCCCCCTCACAATATACAATGAGCAGTTCTTC,CASSSPLTIYNEQFF
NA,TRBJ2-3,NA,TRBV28,TGTGCCAGCAGGAGCAGCGGCCGTCCCTATACGCAGTATTTT,CASRSSGRPYTQYF
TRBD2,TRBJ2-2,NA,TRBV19,TGTGCCAGTAGTATTCTACTAGCGGGAACGAACACCGGGGAGCTGTTTTTT,CASSILLAGTNTGELFF
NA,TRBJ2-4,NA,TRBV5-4,TGTGCCAGCAGCCCCCGGGGCAGCTTAGCCAAAAACATTCAGTACTTC,CASSPRGSLAKNIQYF
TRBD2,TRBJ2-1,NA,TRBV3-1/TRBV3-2,TGTGCCAGCAGCTCAGGGGGACTAGCGGGATCCGGGGAGCAGTTCTTC,CASSSGGLAGSGEQFF
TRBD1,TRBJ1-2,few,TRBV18,TGTGCCAGCTCACCCGACAGGGCCCTCGGGCCCTATGGCTACACCTTC,CASSPDRALGPYGYTF
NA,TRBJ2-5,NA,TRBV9,TGTGCCAGCAGCGTAGGGCCTCTCCAAGAGACCCAGTACTTC,CASSVGPLQETQYF
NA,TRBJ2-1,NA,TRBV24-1,TGTGCCACCAGTGACCGCGATGGTGAGCAGTTCTTC,CATSDRDGEQFF
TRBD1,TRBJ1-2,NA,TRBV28,TGTGCCAGCAGGCCACAGGGGACCCTCTATGGCTACACCTTC,CASRPQGTLYGYTF
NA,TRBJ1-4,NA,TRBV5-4,TGTGCCAGCAGCGTGGATCCAACAACTAATGAAAAACTGTTTTTT,CASSVDPTTNEKLFF
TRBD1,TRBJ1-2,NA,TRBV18,TGTGCCAGCTCACAAGGACAGGGGGACCTCTATGGCTACACCTTC,CASSQGQGDLYGYTF
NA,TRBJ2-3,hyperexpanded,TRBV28,TGTGCCAGCAGTTTCCCCTTCGTGGGGGATTCTGAGTCAGATACGCAGTATTTT,CASSFPFVGDSESDTQYF
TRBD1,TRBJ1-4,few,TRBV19,TGTGCCAGTAGTAATTCCGTCAGGGGGGAAAAACTGTTTTTT,CASSNSVRGEKLFF
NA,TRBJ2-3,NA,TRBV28,TGTGCCAGCCACCTAGGAGGAGTTAGCACAGATACGCAGTATTTT,CASHLGGVSTDTQYF
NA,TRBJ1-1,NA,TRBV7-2,TGTGCCAGCAGCTTTACAGAAACGGACATTTGGGACAAGAACACTGAAGCTTTCTTT,CASSFTETDIWDKNTEAFF
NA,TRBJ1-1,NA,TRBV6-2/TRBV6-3,TGTGCCAGCAGCCGCCTGGCAGTCACGAACACTGAAGCTTTCTTT,CASSRLAVTNTEAFF
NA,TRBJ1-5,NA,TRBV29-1,TGCAGCGTTGCTTCGGGGAAAAATCAGCCCCAGCATTTT,CSVASGKNQPQHF
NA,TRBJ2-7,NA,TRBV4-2,TGTGCCAGCAGCCGGGAGCGGGAGCAGTACTTC,CASSREREQYF
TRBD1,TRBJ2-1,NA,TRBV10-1,TGCGCCAGCAGCACCGGGACAGGGTACGATGAGCAGTTCTTC,CASSTGTGYDEQFF
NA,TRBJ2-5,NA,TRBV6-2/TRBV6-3,TGTGCCAGCAGTCGGACTGGGGCCCGGGAGACCCAGTACTTC,CASSRTGARETQYF
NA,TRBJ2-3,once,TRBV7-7,TGTGCCAGCGCCCGATCCAGGGCGGAAGATACGCAGTATTTT,CASARSRAEDTQYF
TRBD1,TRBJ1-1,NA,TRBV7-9,TGTGCCAGCAGGACCGACAGGGTGGGCACTGAAGCTTTCTTT,CASRTDRVGTEAFF
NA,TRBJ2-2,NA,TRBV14,TGTGCCAGCAGCCCGGACAGTCAAAAGACATACACCGGGGAGCTGTTTTTT,CASSPDSQKTYTGELFF
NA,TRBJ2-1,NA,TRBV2,TGTGCCAGCAGTGACCGTTACAATGAGCAGTTCTTC,CASSDRYNEQFF
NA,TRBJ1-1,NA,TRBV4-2,TGTGCCAGCAGCCAAGAAGCGATAAACACTGAAGCTTTCTTT,CASSQEAINTEAFF
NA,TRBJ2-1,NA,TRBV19,TGTGCCAGTAGTATTTCGGTAAACAATGAGCAGTTCTTC,CASSISVNNEQFF
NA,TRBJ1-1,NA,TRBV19,TGTGCCAGTAGTCCAGACAGTACCACTGAAGCTTTCTTT,CASSPDSTTEAFF
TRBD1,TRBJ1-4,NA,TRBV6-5,TGTGCCAGCAGGGGGACCGGGACAGGGAATGAAAAACTGTTTTTT,CASRGTGTGNEKLFF
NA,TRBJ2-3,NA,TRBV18,TGTGCCAGCTCACCAGTGGTTGGCACAGATACGCAGTATTTT,CASSPVVGTDTQYF
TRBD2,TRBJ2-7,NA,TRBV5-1,TGCGCCAGCAGCTTGGGGCTAGCGGGAGGAGAGGAGCAGTACTTC,CASSLGLAGGEEQYF
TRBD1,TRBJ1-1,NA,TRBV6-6,TGTGCCAGCATTTTAGACAGGGGGCGCGCGGGCACTGAAGCTTTCTTT,CASILDRGRAGTEAFF
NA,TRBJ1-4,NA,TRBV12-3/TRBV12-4,TGTGCCAGCAGTTTTACAAATGAAAAACTGTTTTTT,CASSFTNEKLFF
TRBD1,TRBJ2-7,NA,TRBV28,TGTGCCAGCAGTCAAACCGGGACAGGGAGTGTAAGGCAGTACTTC,CASSQTGTGSVRQYF
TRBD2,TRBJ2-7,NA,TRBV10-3,TGTGCCATCTCTGGGACTAACTACGAGCAGTACTTC,CAISGTNYEQYF
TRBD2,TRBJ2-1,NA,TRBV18,TGTGCCAGCTCAGGGCTAGCGGGTGTAAATGAGCAGTTCTTC,CASSGLAGVNEQFF
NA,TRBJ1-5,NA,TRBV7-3,TGTGCCAGCGGAAGAGATGCCGGCAGAAATCAGCCCCAGCATTTT,CASGRDAGRNQPQHF
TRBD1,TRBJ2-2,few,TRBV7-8,TGTGCCAGCAGCGTCCGGGACAGGGTTCTTACCGGGGAGCTGTTTTTT,CASSVRDRVLTGELFF
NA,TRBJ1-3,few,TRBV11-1,TGTGCCAGCAGCCTATCGTCGAGGGGAAACACCATATATTTT,CASSLSSRGNTIYF
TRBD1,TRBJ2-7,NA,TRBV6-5,TGTGCCAGCAATCCCGGACAGGGTGACGCCTACGAGCAGTACTTC,CASNPGQGDAYEQYF
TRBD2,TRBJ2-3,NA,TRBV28,TGTGCCAGCAGGAGGGAGGGAGTAGATACGCAGTATTTT,CASRREGVDTQYF
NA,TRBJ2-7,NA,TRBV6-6,TGTGCCAGCAGGGGACCCTACGAGCAGTACTTC,CASRGPYEQYF